The 23 T cell receptor beta chains below all came from one sample that was sequenced in a study of blood T cell repertoires in COVID-19. Sequencing used immunoSEQ multiplex PCR; TCRdb keeps in-frame clones, though not all of them. The table includes roughly 120,000 clones, just under 90% detected once. The sample taken for sequencing was peripheral blood. These receptors all come from a human donor in a cohort sampled during active COVID-19.

The chain employs TRBV5-4 and TRBJ2-3, with 7 bases aligning to TRBD2. Germline V gene lookup returns CDR1 SGHNT and CDR2 YYREEE (reference sequence). The ends lost 1 base at V and 1 base at J; junction bases unmatched: 12. The CDR3 loop spans 18 amino acids. CDR3 in amino acids: CASSLPPTPSGGTDTQYF. The CDR3 DNA reads as TGTGCCAGCAGCTTGCCCCCTACACCCAGCGGGGGCACAGATACGCAGTATTTT.

The chain has TRBV29-1 and TRBJ2-5; 7 positions agree with TRBD1. This CDR3 spans 13 amino acids. Losses at the gene ends were 2 bases for V and 6 bases for J; bases not matched to a gene: 6. Looked up from germline, CDR1 is SQVTM and CDR2 is ANQGSEA. CDR3 DNA sequence: TGCAGCGTTGAAATAGGGGGCGCGCAGACCCAGTACTTC. Protein: CSVEIGGAQTQYF. The variable domain in full, completed from reference TRBV29-1 and TRBJ2-5, reads SAVISQKPSRDICQRGTSLTIQCQVDSQVTMMFWYRQQPGQSLTLIATANQGSEATYESGFVIDKFPISRPNLTFSTLTVSNMSPEDSSIYLCSVEIGGAQTQYFGPGTRLLVL.

The V call is TRBV15, the J call TRBJ1-5; maybe TRBD1 (5 bases). Trimming removed 1 base at V and 1 base at J, with 17 bases between. CDR3 length: 18 residues. CDR1 and CDR2 from the germline V gene are LNHNV and YYDKDF (reference sequence). As DNA, the CDR3 is TGTGCCACCAGCAGAGGCCTCGGGGGGGAGAGGAGCAATCAGCCCCAGCATTTT. Translation: CATSRGLGGERSNQPQHF.

This clone was observed a few times. CDR3 DNA: TGTGCCAGCAGCGGGGGGACTGAAGCTTTCTTT. It codes for CASSGGTEAFF. The rearrangement links TRBV5-4 to TRBJ1-1, with a possible D match to TRBD1 (5 bases). Trimming shortened V by 4 bases and J by 5 bases, and 6 bases separated the two germline ends. Germline-derived CDR1 and CDR2 are SGHNT and YYREEE (reference sequence). The CDR3 loop spans 11 amino acids.

The chain couples TRBV19 to TRBJ2-1, with 10 bases identical to TRBD2. Per the germline V gene, CDR1 is LNHDA and CDR2 is SQIVND (reference sequence). The ends lost 7 bases at V and 8 bases at J; junction bases unmatched: 14. The length of the CDR3 is 16 residues. CDR3 amino acids: CASNSRLAGDFDEQFF. CDR3 DNA sequence: TGTGCCAGTAATTCGAGGCTAGCGGGAGATTTCGATGAGCAGTTCTTC.

The chain employs TRBV3-1 (or the pseudogene TRBV3-2) and TRBJ1-1; 9 bases match TRBD1. The CDR3 contains 14 residues. CDR1 and CDR2 (germline): LGHDT, YNNKEL (reference sequence). V dropped 3 bases and J dropped 11; count of bases not matched to a gene: 10. DNA for the CDR3: TGTGCCAGCAGCCAGCAGTTGATTGGACAGGGGGCTTTCTTT. Protein sequence: CASSQQLIGQGAFF.

The chain combines TRBV5-1 with TRBJ1-2; possibly TRBD1 for D (5 bases). V was pared by 3 bases and J by 2 bases, with 14 bases between. CDR3 length equals 15 residues. Germline assignment: CDR1 SGHRS and CDR2 YFSETQ. The CDR3 sequence: CASSSTGDPNYGYTF. The CDR3, as DNA: TGCGCCAGCAGCTCCACGGGGGACCCCAACTATGGCTACACCTTC.

This clone was observed once. V is TRBV11-3 and J is TRBJ2-1; a weak D match, TRBD2 (6 bases). V shed 2 bases and J shed 0 bases, with 8 bases lying between them. Germline V gives CDR1 SGHNT, CDR2 YENEEA. CDR3 length: 15 amino acids. Here the CDR3 DNA reads TGTGCCAGCAGCTTAAGGGGAGGCTCCTACAATGAGCAGTTCTTC. This codes for CASSLRGGSYNEQFF.

This chain uses TRBV7-3 with TRBJ2-3; 7 nucleotides agree with TRBD2. Trimming at V came to 1 base and at J to 5 bases, leaving 6 bases not matched to a gene. CDR1 SGHTA and CDR2 FQGTGA come from the germline V gene. The CDR3 extends over 15 amino acids. The CDR3 is CASSLRGGEGDTQYF. CDR3 in DNA: TGTGCCAGCAGCTTAAGGGGCGGGGAGGGAGATACGCAGTATTTT.

The chain has TRBV4-3 and TRBJ1-6, with D tentatively TRBD1 (5 bases). V was pared by 1 base and J by 7 bases, with 8 bases between. The CDR3 sequence is 14 residues long. In germline, CDR1 is LGHNA, CDR2 YSLEER. CDR3 bases: TGCGCCAGCAGCCAAGGGCGGGGGAATTCACCCCTCCACTTT. It codes for CASSQGRGNSPLHF.

The chain recombines TRBV4-2 with TRBJ2-5; TRBD2 matches 8 bases. Germline V lookup: CDR1 LGHNA, CDR2 YNFKEQ. With 0 bases clipped from V and 5 bases from J, the junction kept 8 bases outside the gene matches. CDR3 length equals 16 residues. The CDR3, as DNA: TGTGCCAGCAGCCAAGATTCACCCCCGGGGGGGGAGACCCAGTACTTC. It yields the protein CASSQDSPPGGETQYF.

The chain employs TRBV9 and TRBJ1-2, with D possibly TRBD1 on 6 matching bases. Trimming shortened V by 4 bases and J by 4 bases, and 20 bases separated the two germline ends. The CDR3 runs 16 residues. Germline V gives CDR1 SGDLS, CDR2 YYNGEE. For the CDR3, the DNA is TGTGCCAGCAGCACCCTTTCCGGGACAACGCCCTATGGCTACACCTTC. Its protein product is CASSTLSGTTPYGYTF.

V gene TRBV9 combines with J gene TRBJ2-3; D possibly corresponds to TRBD2 (6 bases). CDR3 length: 15 residues. V was shortened by 4 bases and J by 1 base, with 13 bases between the two germline ends. Germline CDR1 is SGDLS and CDR2 is YYNGEE. The CDR3, as DNA: TGTGCCAGCAGCTACCACCCGGGGGGCACAGATACGCAGTATTTT. Translating it yields CASSYHPGGTDTQYF.

The chain is built from TRBV7-2 and TRBJ1-1, with D perhaps matching TRBD1 (5 bases). Trimming stripped 1 base from V and 4 bases from J, with 13 bases between. CDR1 SGHTA and CDR2 FQGNSA come from the germline V gene. There are 15 residues in the CDR3. DNA of the CDR3: TGTGCCAGCAGCTTAGTCGGGGGGACGGGCACTGAAGCTTTCTTT. This sequence encodes CASSLVGGTGTEAFF.

This clone showed up just a few times. The chain recombines TRBV6-2 or TRBV6-3 with TRBJ2-1, with 8 bases matching TRBD2. CDR3 length equals 17 residues. CDR1 and CDR2 (germline): MNHEY, SVGEGT. J was trimmed by 7 bases and V by 4 bases; bases with no gene match: 15. The CDR3 loop reads CASSLSSGRALENEQFF. The CDR3 DNA sequence: TGTGCCAGCAGTTTATCCTCCGGGAGGGCCCTCGAGAATGAGCAGTTCTTC.

The sample holds a few counts of this clone. The CDR3 reads CASTAEAGGTYQETQYF. The CDR3 bases are TGTGCCAGCACCGCTGAAGCGGGGGGGACGTACCAAGAGACCCAGTACTTC. The V and J genes are TRBV27 and TRBJ2-5; TRBD2 matches at 10 bases. Germline V gives CDR1 MNHEY, CDR2 SMNVEV (reference sequence). The CDR3 is made up of 17 amino acids. Trimming removed 7 bases from V and 0 bases from J; junction bases left unmatched: 11.

The chain recombines TRBV10-3 with TRBJ2-1; TRBD1 agrees at 8 bases. This CDR3 has 17 amino acids. V was pared by 2 bases and J by 4 bases, with 10 bases of the junction left unmatched. Germline CDR1 reads ENHRY; CDR2 reads SYGVKD. CDR3 sequence (DNA): TGTGCCATCAGTGAGCATCGAGACTACAGGGGGTACAATGAGCAGTTCTTC. Its protein is CAISEHRDYRGYNEQFF.

This clone has a handful of counts. The V and J genes are TRBV24-1 and TRBJ2-2; D is possibly TRBD1 (5 bases). V lost 5 bases and J lost 4, with 10 bases in between. The CDR3 length is 14 residues. Germline V gene sequence: CDR1 KGHDR, CDR2 SFDVKD. The CDR3 DNA sequence: TGTGCCACCAGTGGTGGGGCCGGCACCGGGGAGCTGTTTTTT. It is translated as CATSGGAGTGELFF.

In its sample, this clone was seen a few times. The identical CDR3 is also encoded by other nucleotide sequences in the sample. The J gene is TRBJ1-5, the V gene TRBV18, with D unclear. Germline CDR1 reads KGHSH; CDR2 reads LQKENI. CDR3 length equals 13 residues. The V gene lost 2 bases and the J gene lost 7 bases, with 9 bases spanning the gap. CDR3 amino acids: CASSPGSGQPQHF. In DNA form, the CDR3 reads TGTGCCAGCTCACCAGGCAGCGGACAGCCCCAGCATTTT.

The DNA of the CDR3 is TGTGCCAGCAGCGTAGTCGTTGGAGCGGGGAGGCTTGTTGGTACGCAGTATTTT. This sequence encodes CASSVVVGAGRLVGTQYF. V is TRBV9 and J is TRBJ2-3, with TRBD2 matching 7 bases. This CDR3 comprises 18 residues. The germline CDR1 and CDR2 sequences are SGDLS and YYNGEE. V lost 0 bases, J lost 8 bases, and 18 bases stayed unmatched. Full variable domain (outside the CDR3, taken from reference TRBV9 and TRBJ2-3): DSGVTQTPKHLITATGQRVTLRCSPRSGDLSVYWYQQSLDQGLQFLIQYYNGEERAKGNILERFSAQQFPDLHSELNLSSLELGDSALYFCASSVVVGAGRLVGTQYFGPGTRLTVL.

The V call is TRBV20-1, the J call TRBJ2-4, with D perhaps matching TRBD2 (6 bases). The V and J ends lost 5 bases and 6 bases respectively, with 8 bases between them. This CDR3 has 11 residues. Germline CDR1 and CDR2: DFQATT and SNEGSKA (reference sequence). The CDR3 spells CSARDSNIQYF. In DNA, the CDR3 is TGCAGTGCTCGGGACTCAAACATTCAGTACTTC.

The chain recombines TRBV27 with TRBJ2-7, with D possibly TRBD1 on 5 matching bases. Trimming cost V 6 bases and J 6 bases, with 15 bases left between them. CDR3 length equals 13 residues. The germline V gene has CDR1 MNHEY and CDR2 SMNVEV (reference sequence). Here the CDR3 DNA reads TGTGCCAGCAGCGCAAGAACAGGTTTCGAGCAGTACTTC. It codes for CASSARTGFEQYF.

The chain couples TRBV9 to TRBJ2-7; D unresolved. The V gene lost 1 base and the J gene lost 1 base, with 9 bases spanning the gap. Per the germline V gene, CDR1 is SGDLS and CDR2 is YYNGEE. The CDR3 runs to 14 residues. The CDR3 bases are TGTGCCAGCAGCGTAACAATCCAATCCTACGAGCAGTACTTC. It specifies CASSVTIQSYEQYF.